The entry below describes one TCR beta chain. Its specificity is not known. Read sequence stops 3 residues before the CDR3 end, and the germline J gene provides the missing end. These data are taken from a study of Tregs in tolerant kidney transplant recipients. Assay used: immunoSEQ multiplex PCR; TCRdb lists only in-frame clones, some missing. Its clone listing holds about 23,000 clones. Mixed chimerism was transient after nonmyeloablative marrow transplants from related graft donors. Unstimulated regulatory T cells (CD4+CD25+CD127-), CD4+CD25- non-regulatory cells, CD4 and CD8 cells were FACS-sorted from thawed PBMCs. The CDR3 sequence is 13 residues long. Trimming at V came to 5 bases and at J to 4 bases, leaving 7 bases not matched to a gene. CDR1 DFQATT and CDR2 SNEGSKA come from the germline V gene (reference sequence). Study-level results: For some patients, primers changed over time, blocking nucleotide-level comparison. Activated donor B cell expansion appeared to reveal the most relevant donor-specific TCRbeta repertoire. Few patients were studied, so findings need validation in larger groups.

The chain recombines TRBV20-1 with TRBJ1-2; the match to TRBD1 covers 7 bases. The source is a human patient who received a combined kidney and bone marrow transplant. A share of the T cells may be of graft donor origin. The specimen comprised CD4+ T cells from blood (PBMCs), sampled 6 months after the transplant. This CDR3 reads CSAREGTAYGYTF. CDR3 DNA, as far as it was read: TGCAGTGCTCGGGAGGGGACAGCCTATGGC.